This TCR beta chain was obtained from a study of OX40 agonist ivuxolimab in advanced cancers. Points from the study as a whole: At 0.1 to 3.0 mg/kg, CD4+ and CD8+ blood T cells expanded clonally by week 6.

CDR3 length: 15 amino acids. CDR1 and CDR2 from the germline V gene are MGHRA and YSYEKL. The V gene end was trimmed by 4 bases and the J gene end by 2 bases; junction bases not matched to a gene: 3. A note on this clone: Its antigen remains unknown.

Here immunoSEQ multiplex PCR was the method, and the copy in TCRdb shows in-frame clones only, minus some. Here the sample spans 98,000 or so clones, more than 85% being singletons. The source material was CD4+ or CD8+ T cells sorted from blood, sampled in a trial of the OX40 agonist ivuxolimab. The clonotype originates from an adult with an advanced solid tumor such as melanoma, head and neck, liver or kidney cancer. The gene calls are TRBV4-1 and TRBJ2-7; 12 bases match TRBD2. The CDR3 DNA sequence: TGCGCCAGCAGCCTCCGGACTAGCGGGACCTACGAGCAGTACTTC. This translates into CASSLRTSGTYEQYF.